This entry lists 6 T cell receptor beta chains sequenced from one sample in a study of blood T cell repertoires in COVID-19. TCRdb's table, derived via immunoSEQ multiplex PCR, lists solely in-frame clones and lacks some. Of tens of thousands of clones in the sample, almost 85% were seen once. The sequencing input was peripheral blood. Receptors were obtained from a man in his forties or fifties with active or convalescent COVID-19.

The chain couples TRBV7-7 to TRBJ2-7, with D possibly being TRBD2 (5 bases). Trimming took off 3 bases at V and 7 bases at J, with 16 bases between the two ends. The CDR3 runs to 14 residues. Germline CDR1 SSHAT, CDR2 FNYEAQ (reference sequence). Here the CDR3 reads CASSLLGAVEEQYF. CDR3 nucleotides: TGTGCCAGCAGCTTGCTGGGAGCGGTTGAGGAGCAGTACTTC.

The J gene is TRBJ2-4, the V gene TRBV19; 10 bases fit TRBD1. Per the germline V gene, CDR1 is LNHDA and CDR2 is SQIVND (reference sequence). V was pared by 5 bases and J by 5 bases, with 6 bases of the junction left unmatched. There are 15 residues in the CDR3. The CDR3 nucleotides are TGTGCCAGTAGTGCACGGACAGGGGGGGAAAACATTCAGTACTTC. Translating gives CASSARTGGENIQYF.

CDR3 sequence (DNA): TGTGCCAGCAGTTTATCAGCGGGGGGGCCAGATACGCAGTATTTT. Translated: CASSLSAGGPDTQYF. V gene TRBV28 combines with J gene TRBJ2-3; 10 bases map to TRBD2. From germline, CDR1 is MDHEN and CDR2 SYDVKM. The CDR3 is made up of 15 amino acids. Germline trimming cut 1 base from V and 4 bases from J; bases unmatched to any gene: 2.

The chain is built from TRBV19 and TRBJ2-1, with D possibly being TRBD1 (5 bases). The CDR3 length is 12 residues. Deletions cut 4 bases from V and 9 bases from J, with 10 bases between. Germline V gives CDR1 LNHDA, CDR2 SQIVND (reference sequence). The chain's CDR3 is CASSTRTSEQFF. CDR3 coding DNA: TGTGCCAGTAGTACCCGGACAAGTGAGCAGTTCTTC.

This chain joins TRBV28 and TRBJ1-2, with TRBD1 matching over 8 bases. CDR1 is MDHEN, CDR2 SYDVKM, per germline. V dropped 4 bases and J dropped 8; count of bases not matched to a gene: 9. The CDR3 has 14 residues. The DNA of the CDR3 is TGTGCCAGCAGTTCCTCGGGACAGGTAGAGGGCTACACCTTC. The encoded protein is CASSSSGQVEGYTF.

Here the CDR3 reads CASSPRLAGGGEQFF. The CDR3 region has the DNA TGCGCCAGCAGTCCGCGACTAGCGGGGGGGGGTGAGCAGTTCTTC. This rearrangement joins TRBV5-1 to TRBJ2-1, with TRBD2 matching over 14 bases. The CDR3 is 15 residues long. Germline CDR1 is SGHRS and CDR2 is YFSETQ. V lost 5 bases, J lost 9 bases, and 7 bases stayed unmatched.